This T cell receptor beta chain was observed in a study of OX40 agonist ivuxolimab in advanced cancers. Across the whole study: Past anti-PD-1, anti-PD-L1 or anti-CTLA-4 therapy was accepted, and 40% to 50% had received some. Among those treated, three patients had partial responses, one with hepatocellular carcinoma and two with cutaneous melanoma.

Study-wide results and limits: At doses 0.1 to 3.0 mg/kg, CD4+ and CD8+ clones expanded. Expanded peripheral T cell antigen specificity was not determined.

The CDR3 is made up of 16 amino acids. Germline CDR1 reads SSHAT; CDR2 reads FNYEAQ (reference sequence). Some clones are missing from TCRdb's copy, which holds only in-frame ones; the method was immunoSEQ multiplex PCR. Among approximately 94,000 clones, more than 75% were seen once, and the ten largest hold over 0.7%. On this clone: Its antigen remains unknown. An end of the junction does not agree with germline; a read error may underlie this.

V is TRBV7-7 and J is TRBJ2-1; 13 nucleotides match TRBD2. Sequenced here: CD4+ or CD8+ T cells sorted from blood, sampled in a trial of the OX40 agonist ivuxolimab. This receptor was identified in an adult with an advanced solid tumor such as melanoma, head and neck, liver or kidney cancer. CDR3 protein: CASSPILAGGLNEQFF. The CDR3 nucleotides are TGTGCTAGCAGCCCAATACTAGCGGGAGGGCTCAATGAGCAGTTCTTC.